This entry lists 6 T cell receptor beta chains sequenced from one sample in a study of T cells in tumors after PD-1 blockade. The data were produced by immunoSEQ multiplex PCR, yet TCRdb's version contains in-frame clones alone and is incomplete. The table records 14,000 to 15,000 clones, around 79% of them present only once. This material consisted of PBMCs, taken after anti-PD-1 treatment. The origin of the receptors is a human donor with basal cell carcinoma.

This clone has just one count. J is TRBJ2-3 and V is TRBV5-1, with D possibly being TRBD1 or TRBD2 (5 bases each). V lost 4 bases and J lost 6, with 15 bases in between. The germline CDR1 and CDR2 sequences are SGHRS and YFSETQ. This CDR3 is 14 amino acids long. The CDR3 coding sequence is TGCGCCAGCAGCCTGGACTCGACAGCGGATACGCAGTATTTT. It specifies CASSLDSTADTQYF.

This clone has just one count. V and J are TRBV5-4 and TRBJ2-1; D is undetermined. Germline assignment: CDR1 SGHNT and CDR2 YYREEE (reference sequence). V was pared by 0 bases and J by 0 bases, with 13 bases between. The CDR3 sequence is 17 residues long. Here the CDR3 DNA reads TGTGCCAGCAGCTTGGGTGGCGGTGCAAGCTCCTACAATGAGCAGTTCTTC. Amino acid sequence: CASSLGGGASSYNEQFF.

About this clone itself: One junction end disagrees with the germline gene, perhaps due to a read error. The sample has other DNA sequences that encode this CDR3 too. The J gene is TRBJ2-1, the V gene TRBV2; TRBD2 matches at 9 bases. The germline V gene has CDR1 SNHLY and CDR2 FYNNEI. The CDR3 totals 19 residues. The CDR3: CATSYGGAREGSSYNEQFF. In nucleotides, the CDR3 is TGTGCCACCAGTTATGGGGGGGCGCGGGAGGGGAGCTCCTACAATGAGCAGTTCTTC.

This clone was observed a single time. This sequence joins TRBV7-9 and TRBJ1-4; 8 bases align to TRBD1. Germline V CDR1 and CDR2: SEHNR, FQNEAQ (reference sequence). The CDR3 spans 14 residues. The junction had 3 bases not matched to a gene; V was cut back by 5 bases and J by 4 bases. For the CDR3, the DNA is TGTGCCAGCAGCCTGACAGGGGATAATGAAAAACTGTTTTTT. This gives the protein CASSLTGDNEKLFF.

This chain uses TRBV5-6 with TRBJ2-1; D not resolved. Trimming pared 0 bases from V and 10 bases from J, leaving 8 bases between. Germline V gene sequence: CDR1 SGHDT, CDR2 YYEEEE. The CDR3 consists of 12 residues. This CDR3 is CASSLGTQEQFF. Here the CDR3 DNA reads TGTGCCAGCAGCTTGGGGACCCAAGAGCAGTTCTTC.

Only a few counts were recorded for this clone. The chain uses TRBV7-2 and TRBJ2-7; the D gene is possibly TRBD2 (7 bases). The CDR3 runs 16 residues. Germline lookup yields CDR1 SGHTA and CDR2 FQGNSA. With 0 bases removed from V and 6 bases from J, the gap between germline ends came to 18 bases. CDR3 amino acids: CASSLAARGALSEQYF. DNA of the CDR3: TGTGCCAGCAGCTTAGCGGCCCGGGGGGCGCTTTCCGAGCAGTACTTC.